Presented here are 30 T cell receptor beta chains from one specimen sequenced in a study of blood T cells in healthy people across ages. Combining a sample-barcoded 5' primer with a J-beta primer mix, a second PCR ran for 7 to 11 cycles. Each CDR3 protein is one row after TCRdb ran MiXCR on the 5' RACE reads. Of 540,000 or so distinct CDR3 sequences listed, 24% were seen once; the top ten hold approximately 10%. The data also belong to a second study, concerning T cells of mothers and their children.

The sequenced sample consisted of blood. Receptor source: a boy younger than 18 in good health.

This clonotype was seen more than once but under ten times. V is TRBV25-1 and J is TRBJ1-2, with D tentatively TRBD1 (6 bases). Trimming cost V 1 base and J 7 bases, with 13 bases left between them. The CDR3 spans 14 residues. Germline V gene sequence: CDR1 MGHDK, CDR2 SYGVNS. The CDR3 region has the DNA TGTGCCAGCAGTGAATTCGGGGGCGCTGGTGGCTACACCTTC. Protein product: CASSEFGGAGGYTF.

The chain couples TRBV3-1 to TRBJ2-7, with 8 nucleotides matching TRBD1. The germline gives CDR1 LGHDT, CDR2 YNNKEL (reference sequence). This CDR3 is 15 amino acids long. The J segment lost 3 bases and the V segment lost 0 bases, leaving 4 bases of the junction unmatched. The CDR3: CASSQETGAYYEQYF. CDR3 DNA sequence: TGTGCCAGCAGCCAAGAGACAGGGGCCTACTACGAGCAGTACTTC.

The rearrangement links TRBV28 to TRBJ2-5; 9 bases are shared with TRBD1. Gene TRBJ2-1 matches the end of the DNA better, so the J call may be wrong. CDR3 length: 15 amino acids. Germline assignment: CDR1 MDHEN and CDR2 SYDVKM. DNA of the CDR3: TGTGCCAGCAGCTCGGGACAGGGCTGGAACAATGAGCAGTTCTTC. It specifies CASSSGQGWNNEQFF.

V and J are TRBV27 and TRBJ2-3; TRBD2 aligns across 11 bases. This CDR3 contains 16 residues. The J segment lost 2 bases and the V segment lost 2 bases, leaving 3 bases of the junction unmatched. From germline, CDR1 is MNHEY and CDR2 SMNVEV (reference sequence). The DNA for the CDR3 is TGTGCCAGCAGTTTAAGACTAGCGGGAAACACAGATACGCAGTATTTT. This encodes CASSLRLAGNTDTQYF.

In its sample, this clonotype was seen a few times. This chain connects TRBV6-2 or TRBV6-3 to TRBJ1-1; D is unresolved. The CDR3 length is 15 residues. CDR1 is MNHEY and CDR2 is SVGEGT in the germline V gene. The V and J ends lost 2 bases and 0 bases respectively, with 10 bases between them. DNA for the CDR3: TGTGCCAGCAGTTACGGAACAATACTGAACACTGAAGCTTTCTTT. Its protein product is CASSYGTILNTEAFF.

This clonotype was seen a handful of times. The chain combines TRBV7-2 with TRBJ1-2, with D possibly matching TRBD1 (5 bases). The CDR3 contains 14 residues. The ends were cut back, 3 bases at V and 7 bases at J, with 15 bases in the middle. CDR1 and CDR2 from the germline V gene are SGHTA and FQGNSA. The CDR3: CASSFGGDWSGYTF. The CDR3, as DNA: TGTGCCAGCAGCTTCGGGGGGGACTGGAGTGGCTACACCTTC.

The chain carries TRBV7-9 and TRBJ2-7, with 7 bases identical to TRBD1. Looked up from germline, CDR1 is SEHNR and CDR2 is FQNEAQ (reference sequence). The J segment lost 6 bases and the V segment lost 3 bases, leaving 8 bases of the junction unmatched. The CDR3 runs to 14 residues. CDR3 protein: CASSLGSRTGEQYF. Here the CDR3 DNA reads TGTGCCAGCAGCTTGGGGTCGCGGACAGGCGAGCAGTACTTC.

The sample holds a few counts of this clonotype. This chain uses TRBV11-1 with TRBJ2-3; a weak D match, TRBD2 (5 bases). In germline, CDR1 is SGHAT, CDR2 FQDESV (reference sequence). The length of the CDR3 is 15 residues. The V gene lost 5 bases and the J gene lost 5 bases, with 17 bases spanning the gap. DNA of the CDR3: TGTGCCAGCAGCGGCCTAGCTCCGGTGGGAGATACGCAGTATTTT. Translating gives CASSGLAPVGDTQYF.

The V and J genes are TRBV27 and TRBJ2-1, with TRBD2 matching over 7 bases. The DNA matches TRBJ2-7 better at its end, which makes the J call doubtful. This CDR3 is built from 15 residues. CDR1 is MNHEY and CDR2 is SMNVEV in the germline V gene (reference sequence). The CDR3 spells CASSLAGTKHYEQYF. CDR3 DNA: TGTGCCAGCAGTTTAGCCGGGACTAAACACTACGAGCAGTACTTC.

Worth noting for this clonotype: One end of the junction varies from germline; a read error may be responsible. This chain links TRBV5-5 with TRBJ1-1, with no clear D. Germline V gene data show CDR1 as SGHKS and CDR2 as YYEKEE (reference sequence). This CDR3 comprises 13 residues. The DNA of the CDR3 is TGTGCCAGCAAATTTACGGCGAACGCTGAAGCTTTCTTT. As protein: CASKFTANAEAFF.

Only a few counts were recorded for this clonotype. The chain couples TRBV5-1 to TRBJ1-4; 10 bases are a match to TRBD1. CDR3 length: 17 residues. V shed 0 bases, J shed 3 bases, and the junction held 5 bases outside the gene matches. Germline CDR1 is SGHRS and CDR2 is YFSETQ. As DNA, the CDR3 is TGCGCCAGCAGCTTGGGGACAGGGGGATTAGCTAATGAAAAACTGTTTTTT. The encoded protein is CASSLGTGGLANEKLFF.

The chain couples TRBV14 to TRBJ1-6; 11 bases fit TRBD1. The V gene's germline CDR1 is SGHDN and CDR2 FVKESK. J was trimmed by 6 bases and V by 3 bases; bases with no gene match: 13. The CDR3 has 19 amino acids. CDR3 nucleotide sequence: TGTGCCAGCAGCCAGGGACGGGATCGGGACAGGGGGATTAATTCACCCCTCCACTTT. Residues: CASSQGRDRDRGINSPLHF.

This chain uses TRBV5-1 with TRBJ2-1, with TRBD2 matching 10 bases. With 0 bases clipped from V and 5 bases from J, the junction kept 2 bases outside the gene matches. Germline assignment: CDR1 SGHRS and CDR2 YFSETQ. This CDR3 is built from 15 residues. CDR3 DNA sequence: TGCGCCAGCAGCTTGGCAGCGGGGGGGGACAATGAGCAGTTCTTC. Translating gives CASSLAAGGDNEQFF.

As regards this clonotype: A read error may explain this, as a much larger clone is one base away. V and J are TRBV28 and TRBJ1-4; D remains unclear. The CDR3 runs 12 residues. The germline V and J ends were trimmed by 11 bases and 7 bases, with 14 bases remaining between them. Germline V gene lookup returns CDR1 MDHEN and CDR2 SYDVKM. CDR3 sequence reads: CAGTMSGEKLFF. Here the CDR3 DNA reads TGTGCCGGCACTATGAGTGGTGAAAAACTGTTTTTT.

This clonotype has a handful of counts. This sequence joins TRBV28 and TRBJ2-7; D is perhaps TRBD2 (6 bases). Germline-derived CDR1 and CDR2 are MDHEN and SYDVKM. The CDR3 runs 17 residues. Trimming took 7 bases from V and 0 from J, leaving 22 bases between them. This CDR3 is CASTRAGGSISSYEQYF. The CDR3 nucleotides read TGTGCCAGCACACGGGCTGGGGGGTCGATTAGCTCCTACGAGCAGTACTTC.

This chain connects TRBV14 to TRBJ2-1; a weak D match, TRBD2 (5 bases). Per the germline V gene, CDR1 is SGHDN and CDR2 is FVKESK. The CDR3 length is 16 residues. V gave up 1 base and J gave up 3 bases, with 13 bases separating them. CDR3 sequence (DNA): TGTGCCAGCAGCCAAGGTCTAGCAGATTACTACAATGAGCAGTTCTTC. Its translation: CASSQGLADYYNEQFF. The variable domain in full, completed from reference TRBV14 and TRBJ2-1, reads EAGVTQFPSHSVIEKGQTVTLRCDPISGHDNLYWYRRVMGKEIKFLLHFVKESKQDESGMPNNRFLAERTGGTYSTLKVQPAELEDSGVYFCASSQGLADYYNEQFFGPGTRLTVL.

This clonotype was detected a few times. The chain uses TRBV27 and TRBJ2-3; D might be TRBD2 (6 bases). V lost 2 bases and J 2 bases, leaving 11 bases between the germline ends. The CDR3 runs to 15 residues. Germline-derived CDR1 and CDR2 are MNHEY and SMNVEV (reference sequence). In DNA, the CDR3 is TGTGCCAGCAGTTTAAGGCTAGCGAACACAGATACGCAGTATTTT. It specifies CASSLRLANTDTQYF.

CDR3 loop: CASSLGNSQLDEQFF. Here the CDR3 DNA reads TGTGCCAGCAGCTTAGGTAATAGCCAGCTCGATGAGCAGTTCTTC. J is TRBJ2-1 and V is TRBV7-2, with D uncertain. This CDR3 has 15 amino acids. In germline, CDR1 is SGHTA, CDR2 FQGNSA. V lost 1 base to trimming and J lost 8 bases, with 15 bases between them.

The chain carries TRBV9 and TRBJ2-6; D remains unclear. The CDR3 is made up of 16 amino acids. V lost 3 bases and J 0 bases, leaving 10 bases between the germline ends. Germline-derived CDR1 and CDR2 are SGDLS and YYNGEE. CDR3 residues: CASSGQGSSGANVLTF. DNA of the CDR3: TGTGCCAGCAGCGGCCAAGGAAGCTCTGGGGCCAACGTCCTGACTTTC. Full variable domain (outside the CDR3, taken from reference TRBV9 and TRBJ2-6): DSGVTQTPKHLITATGQRVTLRCSPRSGDLSVYWYQQSLDQGLQFLIQYYNGEERAKGNILERFSAQQFPDLHSELNLSSLELGDSALYFCASSGQGSSGANVLTFGAGSRLTVL.

This rearrangement joins TRBV20-1 to TRBJ2-2, with D maybe TRBD1 (6 bases). This CDR3 comprises 14 residues. V lost 2 bases and J lost 6, with 13 bases in between. Germline V gene data show CDR1 as DFQATT and CDR2 as SNEGSKA (reference sequence). DNA of the CDR3: TGCAGTGCTAGACGAACAGGGAGCGCCGGGGAGCTGTTTTTT. Translating it yields CSARRTGSAGELFF.

The V and J genes are TRBV7-3 and TRBJ1-1; TRBD1 agrees at 7 bases. CDR1 and CDR2 from the germline V gene are SGHTA and FQGTGA. The CDR3 sequence is 16 residues long. V was clipped by 0 bases and J by 0 bases; unmatched bases: 4. CDR3 nucleotide sequence: TGTGCCAGCAGCTTAACCGGACAGGTTATGAACACTGAAGCTTTCTTT. Amino acid sequence: CASSLTGQVMNTEAFF.

This clonotype appeared a few times. The chain links TRBV7-9 to TRBJ1-4; a possible D gene is TRBD1 (5 bases). The CDR3 sequence is 15 residues long. Trimming pared 5 bases from V and 4 bases from J, leaving 14 bases between. CDR1 and CDR2 (germline): SEHNR, FQNEAQ (reference sequence). Here the CDR3 DNA reads TGTGCCAGCAGCGGCGACAGCGACTTTAATGAAAAACTGTTTTTT. Translation gives CASSGDSDFNEKLFF.

The rearrangement links TRBV18 to TRBJ1-4, with D unresolved. Trimming pared 3 bases from V and 5 bases from J, leaving 13 bases between. The CDR3 sequence is 15 residues long. The germline gives CDR1 KGHSH, CDR2 LQKENI. This chain's CDR3 is CASSPLMTQNEKLFF. The CDR3, as DNA: TGTGCCAGCTCACCGCTGATGACCCAGAATGAAAAACTGTTTTTT. Variable domain in full (rest from reference TRBV18 and TRBJ1-4): NAGVMQNPRHLVRRRGQEARLRCSPMKGHSHVYWYRQLPEEGLKFMVYLQKENIIDESGMPKERFSAEFPKEGPSILRIQQVVRGDSAAYFCASSPLMTQNEKLFFGSGTQLSVL.

CDR3 region: CASSYRGNSYEQYF. The CDR3 DNA sequence: TGTGCCAGCAGTTATCGAGGGAATTCCTACGAGCAGTACTTC. The chain recombines TRBV6-7 with TRBJ2-7; D is perhaps TRBD2 (5 bases). TRBV6-7 qualifies as an ORF whose function is uncertain. With 3 bases removed from V and 1 base from J, the gap between germline ends came to 10 bases. The CDR3 consists of 14 residues.

The V and J genes are TRBV5-1 and TRBJ2-2; D is uncertain. This CDR3 spans 19 amino acids. CDR1 is SGHRS and CDR2 is YFSETQ in the germline V gene. Trimming cost V 2 bases and J 0 bases, with 20 bases left between them. In DNA form, the CDR3 reads TGCGCCAGCAGCTTTTTTTTGGGGTTAGCTTCGTCGAACACCGGGGAGCTGTTTTTT. Protein sequence: CASSFFLGLASSNTGELFF.

Points on this clonotype: A much larger clone differs by one base, so this may be a read error. This chain connects TRBV24-1 to TRBJ1-1; the match to TRBD1 covers 10 bases. In germline, CDR1 is KGHDR, CDR2 SFDVKD. V lost 4 bases, J lost 4 bases, and 2 bases stayed unmatched. CDR3 length equals 14 residues. The CDR3 is CATSEGTGATEAFF. CDR3 sequence (DNA): TGTGCCACCAGTGAGGGGACAGGGGCCACTGAAGCTTTCTTT.

This clonotype came up a few times. The chain joins TRBV29-1 to TRBJ2-5; TRBD2 aligns across 8 bases. The last part of the DNA fits TRBJ2-1 better; the J call may be wrong. CDR3 length equals 15 residues. Per the germline V gene, CDR1 is SQVTM and CDR2 is ANQGSEA. CDR3 residues: CSVRSSGSSNNEQFF. The CDR3 nucleotides are TGCAGCGTTAGGTCTAGCGGGTCGTCCAACAATGAGCAGTTCTTC.

The chain links TRBV6-6 to TRBJ2-1; TRBD2 matches at 9 bases. The CDR3 extends over 14 amino acids. The germline V gene has CDR1 MNHNY and CDR2 SVGAGI (reference sequence). V was clipped by 0 bases and J by 10 bases; unmatched bases: 4. CDR3 in DNA: TGTGCCAGCAGTTACTCAACTAGCGGGCGGGAGCAGTTCTTC. Its translation: CASSYSTSGREQFF.

V gene TRBV11-1 combines with J gene TRBJ2-3; D is ambiguous. Germline values: CDR1 SGHAT, CDR2 FQDESV (reference sequence). This CDR3 has 15 amino acids. V lost 1 base to trimming and J lost 1 base, with 9 bases between them. In DNA form, the CDR3 reads TGTGCCAGCAGCTTAGTCTCCAGTCGCACAGATACGCAGTATTTT. Amino acid sequence: CASSLVSSRTDTQYF.

V usage is TRBV20-1 and J usage is TRBJ2-7, with D possibly matching TRBD1 (6 bases). Germline values: CDR1 DFQATT, CDR2 SNEGSKA (reference sequence). The CDR3 loop spans 12 amino acids. Deletions cut 5 bases from V and 2 bases from J, with 10 bases between. The CDR3 spells CSALGQTYEQYF. CDR3 nucleotide sequence: TGCAGTGCTTTAGGACAGACCTACGAGCAGTACTTC.